This T cell receptor beta chain was obtained from a study of blood T cell repertoires in COVID-19. In the study's own analysis: Amplification of reference gene primers was used by the study to estimate nucleated cell counts. Clones were read by immunoSEQ multiplex PCR, and TCRdb kept only the in-frame ones, dropping some. Clone size and V and J calls were adopted from that table, with D and trimming inferred from the DNA. Among about 89,000 clones listed, about 80% were seen once. CDR3 length: 16 amino acids. Germline CDR1 and CDR2: SGHTA and FQGNSA. V was trimmed by 0 bases and J by 7 bases, leaving 18 bases between them. This clone was observed a few times.

Sample: peripheral blood. This chain links TRBV7-2 with TRBJ1-1, with D maybe TRBD1 (6 bases). This TCR was sampled from an elderly woman with acute or convalescent COVID-19. CDR3 in DNA: TGTGCCAGCAGCTTAGCCCCATTGGGGGCGCGAGATGAAGCTTTCTTT. Amino acids: CASSLAPLGARDEAFF.